The T cell receptor beta chain under discussion was sequenced for a study of blood T cell repertoires in COVID-19. Background on the study: There were acute and convalescent COVID-19 samples, and they came from the United States, Italy and Spain.

Here immunoSEQ multiplex PCR was the method, and the copy in TCRdb shows in-frame clones only, minus some. In the table there are a few hundred thousand clones, 70% to 90% of which are singletons. Sample: peripheral blood. The sequence derives from a woman aged 60-70 years with acute or convalescent COVID-19.

The CDR3 is CASRDTGSANYGYTF. Written as DNA, the CDR3 is TGTGCCAGCAGGGATACAGGGTCAGCTAACTATGGCTACACCTTC. The chain links TRBV27 to TRBJ1-2; tentative D call: TRBD1 (6 bases). Trimming took 6 bases from V and 0 from J, leaving 14 bases between them. CDR1 is MNHEY and CDR2 is SMNVEV in the germline V gene (reference sequence). The CDR3 runs to 15 residues.